This is a list of T cell receptor beta chains from one sample in a study of shared clonotypes between healthy human individuals. The method was immunoSEQ multiplex PCR; TCRdb's version includes in-frame clones alone and lacks a portion of them. Of around 2.1 million clones listed, more than 90% are singletons. The sample consisted of naive CD4+ T cells sorted from blood. The receptors derive from a man aged 18 to 30 in good health. Each CDR3 is given with its conserved first and last residue. The order of the fields is V gene, CDR3 protein.

V gene: TRBV7-2
CDR3 protein: CASSLTTGGAPHEQYF

V gene: TRBV28
CDR3 protein: CASSFRSSYNEQFF

V gene: TRBV15
CDR3 protein: CATSREGISGNTIYF

V gene: TRBV7-3
CDR3 protein: CASSLVPLPRGEQFF

V gene: TRBV5-4
CDR3 protein: CASSGQMNTGELFF

V gene: TRBV6-5
CDR3 protein: CASSYSRTADRYTF

V gene: TRBV6-5
CDR3 protein: CASSLAVETTDTQYF

V gene: TRBV30
CDR3 protein: CAWRRNGLAGDDEQFF

V gene: TRBV10-3
CDR3 protein: CAISDPVSREGPNNEQFF

V gene: TRBV2
CDR3 protein: CASSSTSGAKSPLHF

V gene: TRBV5-1
CDR3 protein: CASSIAGGQETQYF

V gene: TRBV6-5
CDR3 protein: CASSTQANTEAFF

V gene: TRBV30
CDR3 protein: CAWSPGLAAFF

V gene: TRBV5-1
CDR3 protein: CASSFGQRGPSEQFF

V gene: TRBV4-2
CDR3 protein: CASSQDGVGDEKLFF

V gene: TRBV5-1
CDR3 protein: CASSLNGDREKLFF

V gene: TRBV7-3
CDR3 protein: CASRPGTATNYGYTF

V gene: TRBV30
CDR3 protein: CAWSQQGNTEAFF

V gene: TRBV30
CDR3 protein: CAWSADRFEQYF

V gene: TRBV12-5
CDR3 protein: CASGLVLAGVGEQFF